The 32 T cell receptor beta chains below all came from one sample that was sequenced in a study of graft-versus-host responses after intestinal transplantation (dated by TCRdb to about 2021). The library was prepared using the immunoSEQ multiplex PCR assay. Entries here come from immuneACCESS through TCRdb and include only in-frame sequences with V and J called. Some clones fail to appear in such tables; in the studies checked, an unresolved V gene covers under half of the shortfall, and the cause of the remainder is unknown. The sample table records some 45,000 clones; 75% to 95% of these occur just once. The top ten clones comprise 4% to 4.5% of the sample. Material: PBMCs, obtained 524 days after transplant. The receptors come from a human patient who received an intestinal transplant, so some T cells may come from the graft donor.

The V and J genes are TRBV6-1 and TRBJ1-5; D remains ambiguous. The V end lost 6 bases, the J end lost 9 bases, and 9 bases lay between the germline ends. Germline CDR1 is MNHNS and CDR2 is SASEGT. This CDR3 contains 11 residues. The CDR3 region has the DNA TGTGCCAGCAGGAAGGAAAGGCCCCAGCATTTT. This encodes CASRKERPQHF.

The rearrangement joins TRBV6-1 to TRBJ2-7, with TRBD2 as a possible D gene (6 bases). CDR3 length: 15 residues. Trimming removed 2 bases at V and 5 bases at J, with 16 bases between. CDR1 MNHNS and CDR2 SASEGT come from the germline V gene. DNA of the CDR3: TGTGCCAGCAGTGAAAGTCGGGGGAGAAGCGACGAGCAGTACTTC. It translates to CASSESRGRSDEQYF.

This clone came up a few times. This chain uses TRBV7-2 with TRBJ1-4, with 8 bases fitting TRBD1. Germline V gene lookup returns CDR1 SGHTA and CDR2 FQGNSA. V lost 6 bases, J lost 8 bases, and 8 bases stayed unmatched. CDR3 length: 14 amino acids. CDR3 in DNA: TGTGCCAGCAGAAATAGACAGGGGACGGAAAAACTGTTTTTT. This gives the protein CASRNRQGTEKLFF.

V usage is TRBV30 and J usage is TRBJ2-2; D gene uncertain. Trimming removed 4 bases at V and 5 bases at J, with 11 bases between. The germline CDR1 and CDR2 sequences are GTSNPN and SVGIG (reference sequence). The CDR3 contains 13 residues. CDR3 sequence: CAWNLGWTGELFF. Here the CDR3 DNA reads TGTGCCTGGAACCTGGGTTGGACCGGGGAGCTGTTTTTT.

This rearrangement joins TRBV5-4 to TRBJ2-1; weak D call: TRBD2 (6 bases). The CDR3 loop spans 11 amino acids. CDR1 is SGHNT, CDR2 YYREEE, per germline (reference sequence). Trimming shortened V by 4 bases and J by 12 bases, and 11 bases separated the two germline ends. The CDR3 coding sequence is TGTGCCAGCAGCGAAGGACTACGGCAGTTCTTC. This codes for CASSEGLRQFF. The variable domain in full, with the rest retrieved from reference TRBV5-4 and TRBJ2-1, is ETGVTQSPTHLIKTRGQQVTLRCSSQSGHNTVSWYQQALGQGPQFIFQYYREEENGRGNFPPRFSGLQFPNYSSELNVNALELDDSALYLCASSEGLRQFFGPGTRLTVL.

This chain links TRBV6-1 with TRBJ2-3; TRBD1 agrees at 9 bases. The V segment lost 2 bases and the J segment 4 bases; nucleotides outside the gene matches: 4. There are 15 residues in the CDR3. Germline V gives CDR1 MNHNS, CDR2 SASEGT. DNA of the CDR3: TGTGCCAGCAGTGAACAATGGACAGGGGCAGATACGCAGTATTTT. This codes for CASSEQWTGADTQYF.

The chain employs TRBV10-3 and TRBJ1-1, with D uncertain. Trimming removed 0 bases from V and 4 bases from J, with 6 bases in between. Germline lookup yields CDR1 ENHRY and CDR2 SYGVKD. The CDR3 has 13 residues. The chain's CDR3 is CAISESPITEAFF. CDR3 DNA: TGTGCCATCAGTGAGTCTCCTATCACTGAAGCTTTCTTT.

The V gene is TRBV14, the J gene TRBJ2-7, with 7 positions matching TRBD2. The J segment lost 1 base and the V segment lost 5 bases, leaving 8 bases of the junction unmatched. Germline assignment: CDR1 SGHDN and CDR2 FVKESK. The CDR3 runs 15 residues. The CDR3 DNA sequence: TGTGCCAGCAGCTACCGGACTAGTCGGTCCTACGAGCAGTACTTC. Amino acids: CASSYRTSRSYEQYF.

The chain joins TRBV7-2 to TRBJ2-7, with 7 bases fitting TRBD2. This CDR3 is built from 14 residues. Germline values: CDR1 SGHTA, CDR2 FQGNSA. J was trimmed by 7 bases and V by 7 bases; bases with no gene match: 13. CDR3 protein: CASNTGGPGREQYF. The DNA of the CDR3 is TGTGCCAGCAACACGGGGGGACCAGGCCGAGAGCAGTACTTC. The entire variable domain, with the rest obtained from reference TRBV7-2 and TRBJ2-7, is as follows: GAGVSQSPSNKVTEKGKDVELRCDPISGHTALYWYRQSLGQGLEFLIYFQGNSAPDKSGLPSDRFSAERTGGSVSTLTIQRTQQEDSAVYLCASNTGGPGREQYFGPGTRLTVT.

The V gene is TRBV4-2, the J gene TRBJ2-7, with 10 bases lining up with TRBD2. V trimming: 5 bases; J trimming: 7 bases; junction bases outside the gene matches: 11. There are 15 residues in the CDR3. Germline values: CDR1 LGHNA, CDR2 YNFKEQ. The CDR3 here is CASSLEASGSGEQYF. In nucleotides, the CDR3 is TGTGCCAGCAGCTTGGAGGCTAGCGGGAGTGGAGAGCAGTACTTC.

CDR3 protein: CASSLVAGRSYEQYF. CDR3 nucleotide sequence: TGTGCCAGCAGCTTAGTGGCAGGCAGATCCTACGAGCAGTACTTC. The chain carries TRBV11-2 and TRBJ2-7, with D uncertain. CDR1 SGHAT and CDR2 FQNNGV come from the germline V gene. V was clipped by 1 base and J by 1 base, with 11 bases between them. The CDR3 covers 15 residues.

The rearrangement links TRBV9 to TRBJ2-3; a weak D match, TRBD2 (6 bases). The ends were cut back, 4 bases at V and 0 bases at J, with 15 bases in the middle. This CDR3 contains 16 residues. Germline V gene data show CDR1 as SGDLS and CDR2 as YYNGEE. The CDR3 reads CASSPWDSGSTDTQYF. CDR3 DNA: TGTGCCAGCAGCCCATGGGATAGCGGAAGCACAGATACGCAGTATTTT.

J is TRBJ2-1 and V is TRBV30, with 15 bases lining up with TRBD2. V shed 4 bases, J shed 0 bases, and the junction held 4 bases outside the gene matches. The CDR3 is 17 amino acids. From germline, CDR1 is GTSNPN and CDR2 SVGIG (reference sequence). CDR3 bases: TGTGCCTGGATGGGGACTAGCGGGAGGAGCTCCTACAATGAGCAGTTCTTC. It codes for CAWMGTSGRSSYNEQFF.

This clone was counted once. V and J are TRBV4-1 and TRBJ2-7; 8 bases map to TRBD2. The germline V gene encodes CDR1 MGHRA and CDR2 YSYEKL. The trim removed 2 bases at V and 3 bases at J, leaving 6 bases unmatched. This CDR3 has 15 residues. Written as DNA, the CDR3 is TGCGCCAGCAGCCAATTGGGACTAGGAGACTACGAGCAGTACTTC. Protein product: CASSQLGLGDYEQYF.

This clone was picked up one time. The V call is TRBV7-8, the J call TRBJ1-2; D gene unclear. Germline CDR1 is SGHVS and CDR2 is FQNEAQ. Trimming pared 2 bases from V and 5 bases from J, leaving 12 bases between. The length of the CDR3 is 14 residues. Here the CDR3 DNA reads TGTGCCAGCAGCTTACGAGAGCAAACGTATGGCTACACCTTC. Translated, it gives CASSLREQTYGYTF.

This chain uses TRBV4-1 with TRBJ2-2; D is uncertain. The CDR3 extends over 14 amino acids. V lost 2 bases and J lost 1, with 5 bases in between. Germline-derived CDR1 and CDR2 are MGHRA and YSYEKL. The CDR3 sequence is CASSQIGNTGELFF. The CDR3 nucleotides are TGCGCCAGCAGCCAAATTGGGAACACCGGGGAGCTGTTTTTT.

This chain links TRBV4-1 with TRBJ1-2; 8 bases are a match to TRBD1. CDR1 is MGHRA, CDR2 YSYEKL, per germline. This CDR3 has 15 residues. V dropped 0 bases and J dropped 8; count of bases not matched to a gene: 8. The CDR3 region is CASSQDQGATGGYTF. The CDR3 DNA is TGCGCCAGCAGCCAAGATCAGGGGGCGACGGGGGGCTACACCTTC.

The V call is TRBV6-1, the J call TRBJ2-4; no firm D call. The V end lost 1 base, the J end lost 0 bases, and 10 bases lay between the germline ends. Per germline, CDR1 MNHNS and CDR2 SASEGT. There are 16 residues in the CDR3. The CDR3 protein is CASSEGISLAKNIQYF. CDR3 nucleotide sequence: TGTGCCAGCAGTGAAGGGATTTCATTAGCCAAAAACATTCAGTACTTC.

The CDR3 sequence: CASSVREGGSTDTQYF. DNA of the CDR3: TGTGCCAGCAGCGTACGCGAGGGAGGGTCCACAGATACGCAGTATTTT. This chain links TRBV9 with TRBJ2-3; the match to TRBD2 covers 7 bases. The CDR3 extends over 16 amino acids. Trimming cost V 1 base and J 2 bases; bases outside gene matches: 7. Germline V lookup: CDR1 SGDLS, CDR2 YYNGEE.

The V call is TRBV12-5, the J call TRBJ2-1, with TRBD2 matching 9 bases. The CDR3 extends over 16 amino acids. J was trimmed by 6 bases and V by 4 bases; bases with no gene match: 10. Germline CDR1 is LGHNT and CDR2 is FRNRAP. The CDR3: CASGYPRRAGGNEQFF. The CDR3 region has the DNA TGTGCTAGTGGTTACCCGCGGAGAGCGGGAGGCAATGAGCAGTTCTTC. Using reference TRBV12-5 and TRBJ2-1 for the parts outside the CDR3, the full variable domain is DARVTQTPRHKVTEMGQEVTMRCQPILGHNTVFWYRQTMMQGLELLAYFRNRAPLDDSGMPKDRFSAEMPDATLATLKIQPSEPRDSAVYFCASGYPRRAGGNEQFFGPGTRLTVL.

This clone was seen only once. The rearrangement joins TRBV10-3 to TRBJ2-3; no clear D. V dropped 0 bases and J dropped 5 bases, with 3 bases sitting between them. From germline, CDR1 is ENHRY and CDR2 SYGVKD. This CDR3 has 12 residues. The CDR3 DNA reads TGTGCCATCAGTGAGTCGAAAGATACGCAGTATTTT. It specifies CAISESKDTQYF.

The chain joins TRBV27 to TRBJ2-7; possibly TRBD1 for D (7 bases). Germline values: CDR1 MNHEY, CDR2 SMNVEV (reference sequence). V gave up 6 bases and J gave up 3 bases, with 18 bases separating them. The CDR3 totals 15 residues. CDR3 sequence (DNA): TGTGCCAGCAGGCTTCTGCGGGACAGCTTCTACGAGCAGTACTTC. Its translation is CASRLLRDSFYEQYF.

The gene calls are TRBV27 and TRBJ1-2, with 7 bases matching TRBD1. Germline assignment: CDR1 MNHEY and CDR2 SMNVEV (reference sequence). V dropped 4 bases and J dropped 8; count of bases not matched to a gene: 7. The CDR3 contains 13 residues. The DNA for the CDR3 is TGTGCCAGCAGTTCGACAGGGCTGAGCGGCTACACCTTC. Translating it yields CASSSTGLSGYTF.

This clone was detected once. The chain employs TRBV27 and TRBJ2-5; D perhaps matches TRBD2 (5 bases). The CDR3 is made up of 16 amino acids. Germline CDR1 MNHEY, CDR2 SMNVEV (reference sequence). Trimming left V 1 base short and J 1 base short, with 13 bases between. The CDR3 loop reads CASSLYGERGQETQYF. The CDR3 DNA is TGTGCCAGCAGTTTATACGGAGAACGGGGCCAAGAGACCCAGTACTTC.

J is TRBJ1-2 and V is TRBV23-1; D not certain. TRBV23-1 is labeled an ORF, and its function is uncertain. Deletions cut 6 bases from V and 5 bases from J, with 13 bases between. The CDR3 contains 13 residues. The CDR3 coding sequence is TGCGCCAGCAGAGGCAGGCAGCCTTATGGCTACACCTTC. Protein product: CASRGRQPYGYTF.

The V gene is TRBV30, the J gene TRBJ1-5, with 7 bases aligning to TRBD1. Germline assignment: CDR1 GTSNPN and CDR2 SVGIG (reference sequence). CDR3 size: 15 residues. The V gene end was trimmed by 3 bases and the J gene end by 11 bases; junction bases not matched to a gene: 16. CDR3 DNA: TGTGCCTGGAGCCTCAAGGGGACAGCCCGAGGGACCCAGCATTTT. The encoded protein is CAWSLKGTARGTQHF.

This clone was observed a handful of times. This chain connects TRBV19 to TRBJ2-2; possibly TRBD1 or TRBD2 for D (6 bases each). Germline-derived CDR1 and CDR2 are LNHDA and SQIVND (reference sequence). With 6 bases removed from V and 1 base from J, the gap between germline ends came to 15 bases. The CDR3 spans 16 residues. The chain's CDR3 is CASSPRGQGNTGELFF. Here the CDR3 DNA reads TGTGCCAGTAGCCCTCGGGGGCAGGGGAACACCGGGGAGCTGTTTTTT.

The sample holds one count of this clone. The V gene is TRBV7-3, the J gene TRBJ2-5; 7 nucleotides match TRBD1. The CDR3 length is 16 residues. The germline CDR1 and CDR2 sequences are SGHTA and FQGTGA. The V segment lost 0 bases and the J segment 5 bases; nucleotides outside the gene matches: 9. In DNA form, the CDR3 reads TGTGCCAGCAGCTTAACCCGACAGGGTCTGGGGGAGACCCAGTACTTC. It is translated as CASSLTRQGLGETQYF. Full variable domain (missing parts from reference TRBV7-3 and TRBJ2-5): GAGVSQTPSNKVTEKGKYVELRCDPISGHTALYWYRQSLGQGPEFLIYFQGTGAADDSGLPNDRFFAVRPEGSVSTLKIQRTERGDSAVYLCASSLTRQGLGETQYFGPGTRLLVL.

This chain uses TRBV9 with TRBJ2-7; D is ambiguous. The CDR3 runs 11 residues. Germline CDR1 SGDLS, CDR2 YYNGEE. Trimming removed 6 bases at V and 1 base at J, with 5 bases between. CDR3 residues: CASTSSYEQYF. The DNA of the CDR3 is TGTGCCAGCACCTCTTCCTACGAGCAGTACTTC.

The chain links TRBV5-1 to TRBJ2-2; 10 bases are a match to TRBD2. The ends lost 4 bases at V and 5 bases at J; junction bases unmatched: 2. CDR3 length equals 14 residues. Germline V gene sequence: CDR1 SGHRS, CDR2 YFSETQ. The CDR3 DNA sequence: TGCGCCAGCAGCGGGGGACTAGCGACCGGGGAGCTGTTTTTT. This gives the protein CASSGGLATGELFF.

The chain combines TRBV19 with TRBJ1-2, with 7 bases matching TRBD1. Germline trimming cut 3 bases from V and 3 bases from J; bases unmatched to any gene: 4. This CDR3 has 14 amino acids. The germline V gene has CDR1 LNHDA and CDR2 SQIVND (reference sequence). In DNA form, the CDR3 reads TGTGCCAGTAGTATCCCCGGGACAGACTATGGCTACACCTTC. Its protein product is CASSIPGTDYGYTF.

This chain joins TRBV19 and TRBJ1-2; the D gene is possibly TRBD1 (5 bases). Germline lookup yields CDR1 LNHDA and CDR2 SQIVND (reference sequence). The CDR3 extends over 15 amino acids. Trimming shortened V by 3 bases and J by 6 bases, and 17 bases separated the two germline ends. CDR3 in amino acids: CASSILSGGGNGYTF. Written as DNA, the CDR3 is TGTGCCAGTAGTATCCTCTCCGGGGGTGGTAATGGCTACACCTTC. Full variable domain (rest looked up from reference TRBV19 and TRBJ1-2): DGGITQSPKYLFRKEGQNVTLSCEQNLNHDAMYWYRQDPGQGLRLIYYSQIVNDFQKGDIAEGYSVSREKKESFPLTVTSAQKNPTAFYLCASSILSGGGNGYTFGSGTRLTVV.